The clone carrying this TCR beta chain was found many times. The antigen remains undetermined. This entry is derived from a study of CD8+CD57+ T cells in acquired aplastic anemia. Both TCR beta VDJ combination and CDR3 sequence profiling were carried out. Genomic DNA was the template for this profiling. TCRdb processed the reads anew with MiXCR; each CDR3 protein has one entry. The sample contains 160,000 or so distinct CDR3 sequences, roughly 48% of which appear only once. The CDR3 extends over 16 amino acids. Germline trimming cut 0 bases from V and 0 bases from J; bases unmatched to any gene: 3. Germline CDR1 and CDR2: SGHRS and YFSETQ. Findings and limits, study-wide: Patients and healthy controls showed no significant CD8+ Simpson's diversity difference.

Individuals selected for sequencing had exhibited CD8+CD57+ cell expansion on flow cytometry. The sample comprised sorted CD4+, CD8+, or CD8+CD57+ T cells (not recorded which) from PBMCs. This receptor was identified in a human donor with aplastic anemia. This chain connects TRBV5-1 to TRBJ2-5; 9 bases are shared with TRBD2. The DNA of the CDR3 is TGCGCCAGCAGCTTGGGGGCTAGCGGGAACCAAGAGACCCAGTACTTC. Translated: CASSLGASGNQETQYF.